The next 16 T cell receptor beta chains were all read from a single sample in a study of blood T cell repertoires in COVID-19. The table came from immunoSEQ multiplex PCR; TCRdb's copy has only in-frame clones and leaves some out. The sample lists about 62,000 clones; around 89% were seen once. Sequences were obtained from peripheral blood. These receptors were taken from a woman in her sixties or seventies with COVID-19, enrolled during active disease.

The chain joins TRBV2 to TRBJ1-6; TRBD1 matches at 10 bases. Germline CDR1 SNHLY, CDR2 FYNNEI. Trimming removed 4 bases from V and 7 bases from J; junction bases left unmatched: 1. The CDR3 covers 14 residues. The CDR3 here is CASSVGQGNSPLHF. Here the CDR3 DNA reads TGTGCCAGCAGTGTGGGACAGGGGAATTCACCCCTCCACTTT. Full variable domain (remainder filled in from reference TRBV2 and TRBJ1-6): EPEVTQTPSHQVTQMGQEVILRCVPISNHLYFYWYRQILGQKVEFLVSFYNNEISEKSEIFDDQFSVERPDGSNFTLKIRSTKLEDSAMYFCASSVGQGNSPLHFGNGTRLTVT.

The V and J genes are TRBV6-2 or TRBV6-3 and TRBJ2-2; a possible D gene is TRBD2 (5 bases). The CDR3 extends over 14 amino acids. Germline lookup yields CDR1 MNHEY and CDR2 SVGEGT. Between the trimmed V and J ends, which lost 0 bases and 4 bases, there was a span of 6 bases. The CDR3 region has the DNA TGTGCCAGCAGTTACTCCCGGGGCACCGGGGAGCTGTTTTTT. Amino acid sequence: CASSYSRGTGELFF.

This rearrangement joins TRBV2 to TRBJ1-6, with D possibly being TRBD1 (5 bases). The CDR3 is made up of 15 amino acids. With 8 bases removed from V and 7 bases from J, the gap between germline ends came to 18 bases. CDR1 is SNHLY and CDR2 is FYNNEI in the germline V gene. CDR3: CASGQGGDGNSPLHF. Here the CDR3 DNA reads TGTGCCAGCGGGCAGGGAGGGGATGGGAATTCACCCCTCCACTTT. Based on the CDR3 plus reference TRBV2 and TRBJ1-6, the full variable domain is EPEVTQTPSHQVTQMGQEVILRCVPISNHLYFYWYRQILGQKVEFLVSFYNNEISEKSEIFDDQFSVERPDGSNFTLKIRSTKLEDSAMYFCASGQGGDGNSPLHFGNGTRLTVT.

This clone was recorded once. V is TRBV7-3 and J is TRBJ2-7; 9 bases are a match to TRBD2. The V and J ends lost 5 bases and 5 bases, in that order; junction bases with no gene match: 7. The V gene's germline CDR1 is SGHTA and CDR2 FQGTGA. CDR3 size: 14 residues. In DNA, the CDR3 is TGTGCCAGCAGCGCCCTAGCGGGGCTCGACGAGCAGTACTTC. It codes for CASSALAGLDEQYF.

V usage is TRBV4-3 and J usage is TRBJ2-1; weak D call: TRBD2 (5 bases). The ends were cut back, 2 bases at V and 0 bases at J, with 11 bases in the middle. Germline CDR1 reads LGHNA; CDR2 reads YSLEER. The CDR3 extends over 16 amino acids. The CDR3 DNA reads TGCGCCAGCAGCCAATTAGCGTCGAGCTCCTACAATGAGCAGTTCTTC. It encodes CASSQLASSSYNEQFF.

J is TRBJ2-7 and V is TRBV5-4; D remains unclear. Trimming shortened V by 3 bases and J by 6 bases, and 10 bases separated the two germline ends. Germline CDR1 is SGHNT and CDR2 is YYREEE (reference sequence). The CDR3 consists of 12 residues. The CDR3 loop is CASSSNNFEQYF. The CDR3 region has the DNA TGTGCCAGCAGCTCCAATAACTTCGAGCAGTACTTC.

The gene calls are TRBV6-5 and TRBJ2-7; 8 nucleotides align to TRBD1. The germline V gene has CDR1 MNHEY and CDR2 SVGAGI. This CDR3 is built from 13 residues. The V and J ends lost 6 bases and 7 bases, in that order; junction bases with no gene match: 8. The CDR3 loop is CASSRTRGHEQYF. The CDR3 DNA is TGTGCCAGCAGCCGCACCAGGGGGCATGAGCAGTACTTC.

The V and J genes are TRBV2 and TRBJ1-5, with D perhaps TRBD1 (5 bases). The ends were cut back, 4 bases at V and 3 bases at J, with 16 bases in the middle. This CDR3 has 16 amino acids. Germline values: CDR1 SNHLY, CDR2 FYNNEI. The CDR3 DNA sequence: TGTGCCAGCAGTGTAAGGGGCGGGGGTTTCAATCAGCCCCAGCATTTT. Protein sequence: CASSVRGGGFNQPQHF.

The chain has TRBV15 and TRBJ2-7, with 12 bases fitting TRBD2. Trimming cost V 1 base and J 4 bases; bases outside gene matches: 5. Per the germline V gene, CDR1 is LNHNV and CDR2 is YYDKDF (reference sequence). The CDR3 is made up of 16 amino acids. The CDR3 spells CATSRGLAGERYEQYF. CDR3 bases: TGTGCCACCAGCAGAGGACTAGCGGGAGAAAGGTACGAGCAGTACTTC.

The chain uses TRBV27 and TRBJ2-6; D unresolved. The V and J ends lost 5 bases and 0 bases respectively, with 11 bases between them. The CDR3 is made up of 16 amino acids. Germline CDR1 and CDR2: MNHEY and SMNVEV (reference sequence). CDR3 amino acids: CASSPQVPSGANVLTF. In DNA, the CDR3 is TGTGCCAGCAGTCCGCAGGTACCCTCTGGGGCCAACGTCCTGACTTTC. The full variable domain, its missing parts supplied by reference TRBV27 and TRBJ2-6, is EAQVTQNPRYLITVTGKKLTVTCSQNMNHEYMSWYRQDPGLGLRQIYYSMNVEVTDKGDVPEGYKVSRKEKRNFPLILESPSPNQTSLYFCASSPQVPSGANVLTFGAGSRLTVL.

This chain joins TRBV7-9 and TRBJ2-7, with 8 bases lining up with TRBD2. After removal of 10 bases from V and 1 base from J, the junction contained 6 bases not matched to a gene. The CDR3 is 13 residues long. Germline assignment: CDR1 SEHNR and CDR2 FQNEAQ (reference sequence). As DNA, the CDR3 is TGTGCCACCACTACTAGCGGATCCTACGAGCAGTACTTC. Translating gives CATTTSGSYEQYF.

The chain links TRBV27 to TRBJ1-6; possible D gene TRBD1, 5 bases. Trimming removed 5 bases from V and 10 bases from J, with 15 bases in between. The CDR3 has 14 residues. Per the germline V gene, CDR1 is MNHEY and CDR2 is SMNVEV (reference sequence). CDR3 coding DNA: TGTGCCAGCAGTATAACGACAGCTTACTCACCCCTCCACTTT. This translates into CASSITTAYSPLHF.

V gene TRBV24-1 combines with J gene TRBJ1-5; possible D gene TRBD1, 6 bases. CDR3 length equals 19 residues. The V gene's germline CDR1 is KGHDR and CDR2 SFDVKD. V shed 4 bases and J shed 1 base, with 22 bases lying between them. The CDR3 bases are TGTGCCACCAGTGACCCTCGGGACACGGGGAGAGGGAGCAATCAGCCCCAGCATTTT. Its translation: CATSDPRDTGRGSNQPQHF.

This clone was recorded only once. The rearrangement joins TRBV18 to TRBJ1-5; D unresolved. The ends were cut back, 3 bases at V and 0 bases at J, with 9 bases in the middle. The CDR3 has 15 amino acids. Germline V gene data show CDR1 as KGHSH and CDR2 as LQKENI. The CDR3 DNA sequence: TGTGCCAGCTCACCCGGAGCCCATAGCAATCAGCCCCAGCATTTT. Translating it yields CASSPGAHSNQPQHF.

The V gene is TRBV24-1, the J gene TRBJ1-4; D gene unclear. CDR1 and CDR2 from the germline V gene are KGHDR and SFDVKD. There are 15 residues in the CDR3. V was shortened by 5 bases and J by 6 bases, with 15 bases between the two germline ends. The CDR3 region is CATSGVSEGHEKLFF. The DNA of the CDR3 is TGTGCCACCAGTGGGGTTTCGGAGGGTCATGAAAAACTGTTTTTT.

The chain uses TRBV19 and TRBJ2-1; D gene uncertain. The CDR3 totals 13 residues. V was pared by 5 bases and J by 3 bases, with 8 bases between. Germline V gives CDR1 LNHDA, CDR2 SQIVND (reference sequence). The CDR3 region has the DNA TGTGCCAGTAGTCCCGTAATCTACAATGAGCAGTTCTTC. Amino acid sequence: CASSPVIYNEQFF.